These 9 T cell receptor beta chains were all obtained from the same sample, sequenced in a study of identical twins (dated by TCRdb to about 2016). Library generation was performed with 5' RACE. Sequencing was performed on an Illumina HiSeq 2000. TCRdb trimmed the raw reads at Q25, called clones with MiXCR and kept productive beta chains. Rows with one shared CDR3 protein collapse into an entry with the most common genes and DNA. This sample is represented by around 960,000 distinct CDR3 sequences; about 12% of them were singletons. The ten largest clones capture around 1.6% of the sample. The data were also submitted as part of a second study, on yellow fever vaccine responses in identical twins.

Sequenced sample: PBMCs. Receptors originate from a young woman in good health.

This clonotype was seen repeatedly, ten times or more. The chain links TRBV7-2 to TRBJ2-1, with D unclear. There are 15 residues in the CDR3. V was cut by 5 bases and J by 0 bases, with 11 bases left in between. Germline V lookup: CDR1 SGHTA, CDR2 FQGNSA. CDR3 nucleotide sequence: TGTGCCAGCAGCCTCGGCCCTAGCTCCTACAATGAGCAGTTCTTC. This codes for CASSLGPSSYNEQFF.

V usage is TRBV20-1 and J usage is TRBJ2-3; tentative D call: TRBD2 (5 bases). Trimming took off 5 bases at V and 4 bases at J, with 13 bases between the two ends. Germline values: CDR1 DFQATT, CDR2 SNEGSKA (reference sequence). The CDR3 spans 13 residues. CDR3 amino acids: CSASRGSPDTQYF. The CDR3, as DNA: TGCAGTGCTTCCCGAGGGAGCCCAGATACGCAGTATTTT.

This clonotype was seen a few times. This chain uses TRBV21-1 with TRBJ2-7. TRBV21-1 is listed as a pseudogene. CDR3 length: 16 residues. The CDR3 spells CASSKSRFTGSYEQYV. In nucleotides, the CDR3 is TGTGCCAGCAGCAAAAGCCGTTTCACGGGGTCCTACGAGCAGTACGTC.

This CDR3 reads CASSQETGSYNEQFF. Here the CDR3 DNA reads TGTGCCAGCAGCCAAGAGACGGGATCCTACAATGAGCAGTTCTTC. The genes are TRBV4-2 and TRBJ2-1; TRBD2 is a possible D gene (5 bases). This CDR3 comprises 15 residues. The V gene's germline CDR1 is LGHNA and CDR2 YNFKEQ. Trimming shortened V by 0 bases and J by 1 base, and 7 bases separated the two germline ends.

The CDR3 here is CASSLQGVAGVDEQFF. CDR3 coding DNA: TGTGCCAGCAGCTTACAAGGGGTAGCGGGAGTGGATGAGCAGTTCTTC. The chain links TRBV7-9 to TRBJ2-1; 9 nucleotides line up with TRBD2. With 2 bases clipped from V and 8 bases from J, the junction kept 10 bases outside the gene matches. Germline CDR1 is SEHNR and CDR2 is FQNEAQ (reference sequence). There are 16 residues in the CDR3.

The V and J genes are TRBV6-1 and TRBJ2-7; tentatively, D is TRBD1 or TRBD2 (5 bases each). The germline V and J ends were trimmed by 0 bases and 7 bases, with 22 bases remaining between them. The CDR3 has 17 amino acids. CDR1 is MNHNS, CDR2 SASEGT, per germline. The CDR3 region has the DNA TGTGCCAGCAGTGAAGCCCCCCGGGACCCGAACTGGAGTGAGCAGTACTTC. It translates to CASSEAPRDPNWSEQYF.

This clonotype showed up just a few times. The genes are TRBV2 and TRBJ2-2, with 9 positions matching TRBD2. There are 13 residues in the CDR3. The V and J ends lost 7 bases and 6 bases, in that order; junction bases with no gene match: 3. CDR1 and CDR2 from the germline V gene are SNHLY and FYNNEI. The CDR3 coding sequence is TGTGCCAGCACTAGCGGGATTGCCGGGGAGCTGTTTTTT. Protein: CASTSGIAGELFF.

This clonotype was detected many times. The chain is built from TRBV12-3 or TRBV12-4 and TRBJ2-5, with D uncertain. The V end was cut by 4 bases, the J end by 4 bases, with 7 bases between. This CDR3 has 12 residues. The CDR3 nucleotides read TGTGCCAGCAGTTCACTTCCAGAGACCCAGTACTTC. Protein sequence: CASSSLPETQYF.

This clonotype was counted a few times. The CDR3 spells CASSKTTSGGSTDTQYF. In DNA form, the CDR3 reads TGTGCCAGCAGCAAGACTACTAGCGGGGGTAGCACAGATACGCAGTATTTT. The chain joins TRBV7-9 to TRBJ2-3; the match to TRBD2 covers 11 bases. The germline CDR1 and CDR2 sequences are SEHNR and FQNEAQ (reference sequence). The CDR3 extends over 17 amino acids. The trim removed 5 bases at V and 0 bases at J, leaving 7 bases unmatched.